Each of the 4 T cell receptor beta chains below was sequenced from the same sample in a study of blood T cells in healthy people across ages. It was with a sample-barcoded 5' primer and a J-beta primer mix that a second PCR of about 6 to 12 cycles was run. TCRdb passed the 5' RACE reads through MiXCR, listing each CDR3 protein once. Here the sample spans around 1,000,000 distinct CDR3 sequences, under 30% being singletons. These data also formed part of another study, on T cells of mothers and their children.

The sequencing sample was made of blood. Every receptor here comes from a girl aged 2 to 9 in good health.

This clonotype was counted only a few times. The chain couples TRBV7-9 to TRBJ2-1; weak D call: TRBD2 (5 bases). The V end was cut by 4 bases, the J end by 2 bases, with 12 bases between. Germline CDR1 SEHNR, CDR2 FQNEAQ (reference sequence). The CDR3 totals 15 residues. The CDR3 nucleotides are TGTGCCAGCAGCTACCTCAGCGGAGCCTACAATGAGCAGTTCTTC. This gives the protein CASSYLSGAYNEQFF.

DNA for the CDR3: TGTGCCAGCAGCTTAGTTCGCGGGGGGGCAGATACGCAGTATTTT. Amino acids: CASSLVRGGADTQYF. J is TRBJ2-3 and V is TRBV7-2; the match to TRBD2 covers 9 bases. Germline loops: CDR1 SGHTA, CDR2 FQGNSA. CDR3 length: 15 amino acids. Losses at the gene ends were 1 base for V and 4 bases for J; bases not matched to a gene: 3.

The V call is TRBV5-1, the J call TRBJ2-2, with D perhaps matching TRBD1 or TRBD2 (6 bases each). CDR1 and CDR2 from the germline V gene are SGHRS and YFSETQ. CDR3 length equals 15 residues. V was cut by 4 bases and J by 6 bases, with 16 bases left in between. The CDR3 spells CASSAEGGNAGELFF. In nucleotides, the CDR3 is TGCGCCAGCAGCGCCGAGGGGGGAAATGCCGGGGAGCTGTTTTTT.

This clonotype was counted between two and nine times. The genes are TRBV28 and TRBJ2-7, with D hard to call. The J call is doubtful: the DNA matches TRBJ2-1 better. The CDR3 totals 15 residues. The germline gives CDR1 MDHEN, CDR2 SYDVKM. The CDR3 sequence is CASSLIQSRINEQFF. In DNA, the CDR3 is TGTGCCAGCAGTTTGATCCAGAGTAGGATCAATGAGCAGTTCTTC.